The 18 T cell receptor beta chains presented below share a single source sample, sequenced in a study of PD-L1 blockade in urothelial cancer. As for time point: peripheral blood 6 weeks after treatment start. The table came from immunoSEQ multiplex PCR; TCRdb's copy has only in-frame clones and leaves some out. The sample lists 100,000 to 150,000 clones, 86% occurring once. Sequencing was performed on PBMCs, taken around atezolizumab (anti-PD-L1) treatment. The receptor set was obtained from a man between 50 and 59 years old with urothelial cancer.

The chain is built from TRBV28 and TRBJ1-5, with 12 bases that match TRBD1. The CDR3 is 18 amino acids. In germline, CDR1 is MDHEN, CDR2 SYDVKM. The ends lost 4 bases at V and 1 base at J; junction bases unmatched: 8. CDR3 sequence: CASSSRDRGLKSNQPQHF. The CDR3 nucleotides read TGTGCCAGCAGTTCCCGGGACAGGGGGCTGAAAAGCAATCAGCCCCAGCATTTT.

This clone was seen once. The chain joins TRBV28 to TRBJ2-7; D gene unclear. V gave up 3 bases and J gave up 0 bases, with 12 bases separating them. This CDR3 contains 15 residues. Germline V lookup: CDR1 MDHEN, CDR2 SYDVKM. The CDR3 nucleotides read TGTGCCAGCAGTTTCCCCGCCAGGCACTCCTACGAGCAGTACTTC. Amino acids: CASSFPARHSYEQYF.

The chain recombines TRBV5-5 with TRBJ1-3; unclear D gene. Germline-derived CDR1 and CDR2 are SGHKS and YYEKEE (reference sequence). The CDR3 length is 15 residues. Trimming removed 2 bases from V and 0 bases from J, with 9 bases in between. This CDR3 reads CASSFGPHSGNTIYF. The CDR3 DNA sequence: TGTGCCAGCAGCTTCGGTCCCCACTCTGGAAACACCATATATTTT. Drawing the rest from reference TRBV5-5 and TRBJ1-3, the complete variable domain is DAGVTQSPTHLIKTRGQQVTLRCSPISGHKSVSWYQQVLGQGPQFIFQYYEKEERGRGNFPDRFSARQFPNYSSELNVNALLLGDSALYLCASSFGPHSGNTIYFGEGSWLTVV.

This clone was counted many times. The CDR3 DNA follows: TGTGCCAGCAGCATCGGGACAGGGAATGGCTACACCTTC. Translated: CASSIGTGNGYTF. The V and J genes are TRBV6-1 and TRBJ1-2; TRBD1 aligns across 9 bases. The CDR3 runs 13 residues. Germline V lookup: CDR1 MNHNS, CDR2 SASEGT. J gave up 6 bases and V 6 bases, and 5 bases lay outside the gene matches.

V is TRBV10-3 and J is TRBJ2-3; tentatively, D is TRBD1 (6 bases). The CDR3 sequence is 16 residues long. CDR1 is ENHRY and CDR2 is SYGVKD in the germline V gene. Trimming took 2 bases from V and 5 from J, leaving 17 bases between them. CDR3 amino acids: CAISERGTEPGDTQYF. The CDR3, as DNA: TGTGCCATCAGTGAGAGGGGGACCGAACCGGGAGATACGCAGTATTTT.

The J gene is TRBJ2-1, the V gene TRBV28; a weak D match, TRBD2 (5 bases). CDR3 length: 17 residues. CDR1 is MDHEN and CDR2 is SYDVKM in the germline V gene. Trimming removed 7 bases from V and 5 bases from J, with 24 bases in between. CDR3 amino acids: CASIGETKRRKHNEQFF. CDR3 coding DNA: TGTGCCAGCATTGGCGAGACTAAGCGGAGGAAGCACAATGAGCAGTTCTTC. The full variable domain, rest sourced from reference TRBV28 and TRBJ2-1, is DVKVTQSSRYLVKRTGEKVFLECVQDMDHENMFWYRQDPGLGLRLIYFSYDVKMKEKGDIPEGYSVSREKKERFSLILESASTNQTSMYLCASIGETKRRKHNEQFFGPGTRLTVL.

This clone was seen a few times. The genes are TRBV9 and TRBJ2-1; the match to TRBD2 covers 15 bases. The CDR3 totals 20 residues. Germline lookup yields CDR1 SGDLS and CDR2 YYNGEE. J lost 7 bases, V lost 0 bases, and 14 bases had no gene match. In DNA, the CDR3 is TGTGCCAGCAGCGTAGAGGACGGGACTAGCGGGAGGACTTATCTAAATGAGCAGTTCTTC. This encodes CASSVEDGTSGRTYLNEQFF.

The chain combines TRBV18 with TRBJ1-6; TRBD1 is a possible D gene (5 bases). V gave up 6 bases and J gave up 8 bases, with 11 bases separating them. This CDR3 has 13 residues. The germline V gene has CDR1 KGHSH and CDR2 LQKENI. The CDR3 loop is CASSLQGYSPLHF. The CDR3 nucleotides are TGTGCCAGCTCCCTTCAGGGATATTCACCCCTCCACTTT. Looking up the rest from reference TRBV18 and TRBJ1-6 gives the full variable domain: NAGVMQNPRHLVRRRGQEARLRCSPMKGHSHVYWYRQLPEEGLKFMVYLQKENIIDESGMPKERFSAEFPKEGPSILRIQQVVRGDSAAYFCASSLQGYSPLHFGNGTRLTVT.

The V gene is TRBV4-2, the J gene TRBJ2-7; 11 bases align to TRBD2. The J segment lost 6 bases and the V segment lost 6 bases, leaving 10 bases of the junction unmatched. The CDR3 consists of 15 residues. Germline values: CDR1 LGHNA, CDR2 YNFKEQ. The DNA of the CDR3 is TGTGCCAGCAGTGAAGCTAGCGGGAGGTTGAGCGAGCAGTACTTC. Translated, it gives CASSEASGRLSEQYF.

CDR3 residues: CASSENVVGVPTIYF. Written as DNA, the CDR3 is TGTGCCAGCAGTGAAAATGTGGTCGGGGTTCCCACCATATATTTT. The chain combines TRBV6-1 with TRBJ1-3, with no clear D. This CDR3 is 15 amino acids long. From germline, CDR1 is MNHNS and CDR2 SASEGT. Trimming shortened V by 2 bases and J by 9 bases, and 17 bases separated the two germline ends.

The chain carries TRBV5-6 and TRBJ2-6; weak D call: TRBD1 (5 bases). The CDR3 spans 15 residues. Per the germline V gene, CDR1 is SGHDT and CDR2 is YYEEEE. Trimming pared 5 bases from V and 0 bases from J, leaving 9 bases between. The CDR3 sequence: CASRPGLSGANVLTF. CDR3 sequence (DNA): TGTGCCAGCAGGCCAGGGCTCTCTGGGGCCAACGTCCTGACTTTC.

The chain links TRBV7-3 to TRBJ2-6; 10 bases map to TRBD1. CDR1 and CDR2 (germline): SGHTA, FQGTGA. Germline trimming cut 5 bases from V and 0 bases from J; bases unmatched to any gene: 4. CDR3 length equals 17 residues. Here the CDR3 DNA reads TGTGCCAGCAGCCCAAGACAGGGGGCCTCTGGGGCCAACGTCCTGACTTTC. Translating it yields CASSPRQGASGANVLTF.

V is TRBV7-3 and J is TRBJ2-1; D is uncertain. This CDR3 has 13 amino acids. The germline gives CDR1 SGHTA, CDR2 FQGTGA. Trimming pared 5 bases from V and 7 bases from J, leaving 12 bases between. CDR3 sequence: CASSPWAWNEQFF. In DNA form, the CDR3 reads TGTGCCAGCAGCCCCTGGGCCTGGAATGAGCAGTTCTTC.

The chain has TRBV11-3 and TRBJ2-1, with D maybe TRBD1 (5 bases). The germline V gene has CDR1 SGHNT and CDR2 YENEEA. The CDR3 is made up of 13 amino acids. V shed 8 bases and J shed 4 bases, with 12 bases lying between them. CDR3 sequence reads: CASGQGSYNEQFF. Written as DNA, the CDR3 is TGTGCCAGCGGGCAGGGCAGTTACAATGAGCAGTTCTTC.

The chain carries TRBV2 and TRBJ1-1; the D is unclear. Trimming cost V 6 bases and J 10 bases, with 15 bases left between them. CDR3 size: 12 residues. In germline, CDR1 is SNHLY, CDR2 FYNNEI. The CDR3 region is CASSLVSAPAFF. CDR3 nucleotide sequence: TGTGCCAGCAGCCTCGTCAGCGCGCCAGCTTTCTTT.

The rearrangement uses TRBV18 and TRBJ1-2; tentatively, D is TRBD1 (6 bases). Germline V gene sequence: CDR1 KGHSH, CDR2 LQKENI. This CDR3 is built from 15 residues. V was trimmed by 0 bases and J by 0 bases, leaving 8 bases between them. CDR3 in DNA: TGTGCCAGCTCACCACCCGGACAGTCTAACTATGGCTACACCTTC. This sequence encodes CASSPPGQSNYGYTF.

The chain employs TRBV28 and TRBJ2-1, with 10 bases aligning to TRBD2. Looked up from germline, CDR1 is MDHEN and CDR2 is SYDVKM. The length of the CDR3 is 20 residues. V dropped 5 bases and J dropped 0; count of bases not matched to a gene: 16. This CDR3 is CASSSGRAVVLPSSYNEQFF. CDR3 DNA sequence: TGTGCCAGCAGTAGCGGGAGGGCCGTTGTTCTGCCTAGCTCCTACAATGAGCAGTTCTTC.

The rearrangement joins TRBV7-9 to TRBJ2-2, with 10 bases identical to TRBD1. Germline trimming cut 5 bases from V and 4 bases from J; bases unmatched to any gene: 4. In germline, CDR1 is SEHNR, CDR2 FQNEAQ (reference sequence). The CDR3 consists of 15 residues. CDR3 region: CASSRDRGITGELFF. The DNA of the CDR3 is TGTGCCAGCAGCCGGGACAGGGGAATCACCGGGGAGCTGTTTTTT.